One sample yielded the 11 T cell receptor beta chains listed below, sequenced in a study of blood T cell repertoires in COVID-19. Assay used: immunoSEQ multiplex PCR; TCRdb lists only in-frame clones, some missing. In the table there are 310,000 or so clones, about 89% of which are singletons. What was sequenced was peripheral blood. These receptor sequences come from a man between 18 and 35 years old who had recovered from COVID-19.

The rearrangement joins TRBV11-2 to TRBJ2-5; D is perhaps TRBD1 (5 bases). Trimming left V 3 bases short and J 4 bases short, with 12 bases between. Germline loops: CDR1 SGHAT, CDR2 FQNNGV. The CDR3 runs 14 residues. The DNA for the CDR3 is TGTGCCAGCAGCTTTTTGGGGCGCGGAGAGACCCAGTACTTC. Protein sequence: CASSFLGRGETQYF. Full variable domain (missing parts from reference TRBV11-2 and TRBJ2-5): EAGVAQSPRYKIIEKRQSVAFWCNPISGHATLYWYQQILGQGPKLLIQFQNNGVVDDSQLPKDRFSAERLKGVDSTLKIQPAKLEDSAVYLCASSFLGRGETQYFGPGTRLLVL.

This clone was seen only once. The rearrangement links TRBV27 to TRBJ2-7; 14 bases align to TRBD2. Trimming removed 3 bases from V and 2 bases from J; junction bases left unmatched: 3. The CDR3 spans 16 residues. In germline, CDR1 is MNHEY, CDR2 SMNVEV (reference sequence). CDR3 nucleotides: TGTGCCAGCAGTTTCCGACTAGCGGGAGGGCCCTACGAGCAGTACTTC. Amino acids: CASSFRLAGGPYEQYF.

The chain uses TRBV19 and TRBJ2-2; D uncertain. The CDR3 has 12 residues. Germline assignment: CDR1 LNHDA and CDR2 SQIVND (reference sequence). With 4 bases removed from V and 5 bases from J, the gap between germline ends came to 5 bases. CDR3 protein: CASSTYTGELFF. CDR3 DNA sequence: TGTGCCAGTAGTACCTATACCGGGGAGCTGTTTTTT.

The genes are TRBV18 and TRBJ1-4; possibly TRBD1 for D (6 bases). V lost 9 bases and J 2 bases, leaving 13 bases between the germline ends. This CDR3 comprises 14 residues. Germline CDR1 and CDR2: KGHSH and LQKENI. The CDR3 loop reads CASSKGETNEKLFF. In nucleotides, the CDR3 is TGTGCCAGTTCAAAGGGGGAGACTAATGAAAAACTGTTTTTT.

V gene TRBV7-9 combines with J gene TRBJ2-7, with 7 bases identical to TRBD2. J gave up 4 bases and V 5 bases, and 5 bases lay outside the gene matches. CDR3 length: 13 amino acids. Germline CDR1 SEHNR, CDR2 FQNEAQ (reference sequence). This CDR3 reads CASSPGSGYEQYF. In DNA form, the CDR3 reads TGTGCCAGCAGCCCCGGTAGCGGGTACGAGCAGTACTTC.

This sequence joins TRBV7-9 and TRBJ2-1; 7 nucleotides line up with TRBD2. Germline-derived CDR1 and CDR2 are SEHNR and FQNEAQ (reference sequence). Losses at the gene ends were 5 bases for V and 7 bases for J; bases not matched to a gene: 17. The CDR3 length is 17 residues. The CDR3 sequence is CASSQRATSTLGNEQFF. DNA for the CDR3: TGTGCCAGCAGCCAAAGGGCGACTAGCACCCTCGGAAATGAGCAGTTCTTC.

In nucleotides, the CDR3 is TGCGCCAGCAGTGGAACCGGACAGGGGTACTACGAGCAGTACTTC. Residues: CASSGTGQGYYEQYF. This chain connects TRBV10-2 to TRBJ2-7; TRBD1 aligns across 9 bases. This CDR3 region has 15 residues. The germline V gene encodes CDR1 WSHSY and CDR2 SAAADI. J lost 3 bases, V lost 4 bases, and 7 bases had no gene match.

The chain employs TRBV19 and TRBJ1-2; 7 bases match TRBD1. Germline CDR1 is LNHDA and CDR2 is SQIVND (reference sequence). V was pared by 4 bases and J by 7 bases, with 9 bases of the junction left unmatched. The CDR3 runs 14 residues. In DNA form, the CDR3 reads TGTGCCAGTAGTACTCGGGACAGCCTCCGTGGCTACACCTTC. This gives the protein CASSTRDSLRGYTF. Combining the CDR3 with reference TRBV19 and TRBJ1-2 gives the whole variable domain DGGITQSPKYLFRKEGQNVTLSCEQNLNHDAMYWYRQDPGQGLRLIYYSQIVNDFQKGDIAEGYSVSREKKESFPLTVTSAQKNPTAFYLCASSTRDSLRGYTFGSGTRLTVV.

V is TRBV4-2 and J is TRBJ2-5; D unresolved. This CDR3 spans 15 amino acids. Germline loops: CDR1 LGHNA, CDR2 YNFKEQ. The germline V and J ends were trimmed by 0 bases and 2 bases, with 10 bases remaining between them. The CDR3 DNA reads as TGTGCCAGCAGCCAAGATAGCACGGAACAAGAGACCCAGTACTTC. Protein: CASSQDSTEQETQYF.

The table lists this clone with a few counts. The rearrangement uses TRBV5-8 and TRBJ2-1, with D uncertain. The CDR3 length is 11 residues. V was shortened by 1 base and J by 7 bases, with 3 bases between the two germline ends. The germline V gene has CDR1 SGHTS and CDR2 YDEGEE. CDR3 nucleotide sequence: TGTGCCAGCAGCTTGTATAATGAGCAGTTCTTC. Protein sequence: CASSLYNEQFF.

V gene TRBV2 combines with J gene TRBJ2-7; the D is unclear. The germline CDR1 and CDR2 sequences are SNHLY and FYNNEI. Trimming removed 6 bases at V and 4 bases at J, with 13 bases between. The CDR3 has 13 residues. CDR3 DNA: TGTGCCAGCAGGACTTCCAGCGCATACGAGCAGTACTTC. Residues: CASRTSSAYEQYF. The full variable domain, completed using reference TRBV2 and TRBJ2-7, is EPEVTQTPSHQVTQMGQEVILRCVPISNHLYFYWYRQILGQKVEFLVSFYNNEISEKSEIFDDQFSVERPDGSNFTLKIRSTKLEDSAMYFCASRTSSAYEQYFGPGTRLTVT.